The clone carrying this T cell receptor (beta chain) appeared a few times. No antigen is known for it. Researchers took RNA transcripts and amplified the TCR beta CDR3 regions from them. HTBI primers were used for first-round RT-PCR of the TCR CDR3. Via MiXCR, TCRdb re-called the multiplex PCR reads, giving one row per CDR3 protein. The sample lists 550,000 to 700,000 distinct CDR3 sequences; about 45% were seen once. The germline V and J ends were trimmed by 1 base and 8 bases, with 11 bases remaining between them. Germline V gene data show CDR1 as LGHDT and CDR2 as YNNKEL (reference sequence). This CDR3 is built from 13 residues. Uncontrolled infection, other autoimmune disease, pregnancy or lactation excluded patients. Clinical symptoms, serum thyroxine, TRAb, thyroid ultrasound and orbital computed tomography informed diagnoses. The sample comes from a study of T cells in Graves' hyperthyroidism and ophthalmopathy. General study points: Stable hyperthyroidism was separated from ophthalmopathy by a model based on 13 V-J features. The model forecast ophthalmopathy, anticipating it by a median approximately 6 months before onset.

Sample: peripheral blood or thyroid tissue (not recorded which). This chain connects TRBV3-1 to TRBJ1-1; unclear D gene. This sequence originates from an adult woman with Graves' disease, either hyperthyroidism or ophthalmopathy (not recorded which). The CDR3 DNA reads TGTGCCAGCAGCCAAGGCCCCTGGGTCGAAGCTTTCTTT. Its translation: CASSQGPWVEAFF.